One sample yielded the 15 T cell receptor beta chains listed below, sequenced in a study of blood T cell repertoires in COVID-19. The data were produced by immunoSEQ multiplex PCR, yet TCRdb's version contains in-frame clones alone and is incomplete. The sample lists about 130,000 clones; approximately 90% were seen once. Sequencing was carried out using peripheral blood. The source of these receptors is a man between 45 and 60 years old with COVID-19, enrolled during active disease.

The gene calls are TRBV24-1 and TRBJ2-7; D gene unclear. Germline V CDR1 and CDR2: KGHDR, SFDVKD. V gave up 3 bases and J gave up 4 bases, with 6 bases separating them. The CDR3 has 12 residues. In DNA form, the CDR3 reads TGTGCCACCAGTGATGGGCCTTACGAGCAGTACTTC. The encoded protein is CATSDGPYEQYF.

This chain uses TRBV7-2 with TRBJ2-7; 8 bases line up with TRBD2. The CDR3 loop spans 13 amino acids. CDR1 and CDR2 from the germline V gene are SGHTA and FQGNSA. The ends lost 5 bases at V and 6 bases at J; junction bases unmatched: 6. CDR3 amino acids: CASSPGGRPEQYF. Written as DNA, the CDR3 is TGTGCCAGCAGCCCGGGAGGGCGACCCGAGCAGTACTTC.

This clone was seen more than once but under ten times. The V gene is TRBV9, the J gene TRBJ2-7; the match to TRBD2 covers 9 bases. Unmatched junction bases numbered 7, after V lost 3 bases and J lost 3 bases. The CDR3 runs 15 residues. Germline V lookup: CDR1 SGDLS, CDR2 YYNGEE. The CDR3 protein is CASSARGTSSYEQYF. CDR3 in DNA: TGTGCCAGCAGCGCGAGAGGGACTAGCAGCTACGAGCAGTACTTC.

The V call is TRBV5-1, the J call TRBJ2-1; TRBD2 matches at 7 bases. The germline gives CDR1 SGHRS, CDR2 YFSETQ. This CDR3 is built from 15 residues. With V trimmed by 3 bases and J by 5 bases, 8 bases remained unmatched. The CDR3 DNA reads TGCGCCAGCAGCTCGATGGCTAGCGGACACAATGAGCAGTTCTTC. Translated, it gives CASSSMASGHNEQFF.

V gene TRBV19 combines with J gene TRBJ2-1; TRBD2 aligns across 8 bases. CDR1 is LNHDA, CDR2 SQIVND, per germline (reference sequence). The CDR3 has 15 residues. The junction had 18 bases not matched to a gene; V was cut back by 5 bases and J by 15 bases. This CDR3 reads CASSPGGGTRGPWFF. The CDR3 region has the DNA TGTGCCAGTAGTCCCGGGGGGGGAACCCGGGGACCTTGGTTCTTC.

This clone was found once. V is TRBV7-9 and J is TRBJ2-1; D is perhaps TRBD1 (6 bases). CDR3 length: 17 residues. V was shortened by 8 bases and J by 2 bases, with 22 bases between the two germline ends. Per germline, CDR1 SEHNR and CDR2 FQNEAQ (reference sequence). The chain's CDR3 is CASLLPSGVPPYNEQFF. The CDR3 nucleotides read TGTGCCAGCTTACTTCCATCAGGGGTCCCCCCCTACAATGAGCAGTTCTTC.

The chain carries TRBV2 and TRBJ2-6; no definite D call. The CDR3 spans 14 residues. The V and J ends lost 4 bases and 0 bases respectively, with 4 bases between them. The V gene's germline CDR1 is SNHLY and CDR2 FYNNEI. CDR3 region: CASSGSSGANVLTF. CDR3 sequence (DNA): TGTGCCAGCAGTGGCAGCTCTGGGGCCAACGTCCTGACTTTC.

V usage is TRBV28 and J usage is TRBJ2-7, with 9 bases matching TRBD1. V was clipped by 4 bases and J by 6 bases; unmatched bases: 10. This CDR3 has 15 amino acids. The germline gives CDR1 MDHEN, CDR2 SYDVKM. The CDR3 DNA sequence: TGTGCCAGCAGTTCACGTCCCGGGACAGGGTCCGAGCAGTACTTC. Its translation: CASSSRPGTGSEQYF.

The chain has TRBV15 and TRBJ1-3; D not resolved. The CDR3 sequence is 15 residues long. Germline V CDR1 and CDR2: LNHNV, YYDKDF (reference sequence). The ends were cut back, 0 bases at V and 0 bases at J, with 6 bases in the middle. The CDR3 loop is CATSRDPGSGNTIYF. The CDR3 DNA reads as TGTGCCACCAGCAGAGATCCGGGCTCTGGAAACACCATATATTTT. The full variable domain, rest sourced from reference TRBV15 and TRBJ1-3, is DAMVIQNPRYQVTQFGKPVTLSCSQTLNHNVMYWYQQKSSQAPKLLFHYYDKDFNNEADTPDNFQSRRPNTSFCFLDIRSPGLGDTAMYLCATSRDPGSGNTIYFGEGSWLTVV.

The chain links TRBV2 to TRBJ2-7; 9 bases agree with TRBD2. The CDR3 consists of 13 residues. J gave up 4 bases and V 10 bases, and 8 bases lay outside the gene matches. Germline CDR1 and CDR2: SNHLY and FYNNEI. CDR3 DNA: TGTGCCACCGATGGAGCGGGGGGTTACGAGCAGTACGTC. Translated: CATDGAGGYEQYV.

CDR3 region: CASSATGVRSSYNEQFF. The CDR3 bases are TGTGCCAGCAGCGCCACAGGGGTCCGGAGCTCCTACAATGAGCAGTTCTTC. The chain carries TRBV7-9 and TRBJ2-1, with TRBD1 identical over 7 bases. V was pared by 5 bases and J by 0 bases, with 10 bases of the junction left unmatched. The CDR3 loop spans 17 amino acids. Germline assignment: CDR1 SEHNR and CDR2 FQNEAQ (reference sequence). Using reference TRBV7-9 and TRBJ2-1 for the parts outside the CDR3, the full variable domain is DTGVSQNPRHKITKRGQNVTFRCDPISEHNRLYWYRQTLGQGPEFLTYFQNEAQLEKSRLLSDRFSAERPKGSFSTLEIQRTEQGDSAMYLCASSATGVRSSYNEQFFGPGTRLTVL.

The CDR3 reads CASSPSVSTDTQYF. DNA of the CDR3: TGCGCCAGCAGCCCTAGCGTAAGCACAGATACGCAGTATTTT. This sequence joins TRBV5-1 and TRBJ2-3; weak D call: TRBD2 (6 bases). The CDR3 spans 14 residues. V dropped 4 bases and J dropped 0 bases, with 9 bases sitting between them. Germline V CDR1 and CDR2: SGHRS, YFSETQ.

The V and J genes are TRBV4-2 and TRBJ2-1; D ambiguous. V dropped 0 bases and J dropped 0 bases, with 12 bases sitting between them. The CDR3 runs 17 residues. CDR1 is LGHNA, CDR2 YNFKEQ, per germline. The CDR3 nucleotides are TGTGCCAGCAGCCAAGAGGCTCCGCGGAGCTCCTACAATGAGCAGTTCTTC. Translation gives CASSQEAPRSSYNEQFF.

This chain connects TRBV5-1 to TRBJ2-1; D is uncertain. V gave up 4 bases and J gave up 7 bases, with 9 bases separating them. CDR1 is SGHRS, CDR2 YFSETQ, per germline. This CDR3 has 12 amino acids. The CDR3 nucleotides read TGCGCCAGCAGCCCGCCCGGGAATGAGCAGTTCTTC. Amino acids: CASSPPGNEQFF.

The V call is TRBV7-2, the J call TRBJ2-7; 8 nucleotides line up with TRBD2. The CDR3 is made up of 17 amino acids. The J segment lost 7 bases and the V segment lost 1 base, leaving 15 bases of the junction unmatched. In germline, CDR1 is SGHTA, CDR2 FQGNSA. CDR3 in amino acids: CASSLGAREVEWREQYF. The CDR3 DNA is TGTGCCAGCAGCTTAGGGGCGCGGGAGGTTGAGTGGCGGGAGCAGTACTTC.